This T cell receptor (beta chain) was recovered during a study of CD8+ T cells in alopecia areata. Overall study: By percentage of affected scalp area, the severity of treated patients was scored.

This clone was seen a handful of times. The antigen is unknown. Other nucleotide sequences from this sample produce the same CDR3. Overall study results and limits: Tofacitinib significantly reduced both scalp clonality and expanded CD8+ clones among the top 100. With one nonresponder, baseline CD8+ expansion's link to response remains uncertain.

Treatment of the sample: oral pan-JAK inhibitor, 5-10 mg twice daily. Samples from alopecia areata patients were lesional scalp punch biopsies and peripheral blood. This CDR3 has 13 amino acids. Germline V gene data show CDR1 as SEHNR and CDR2 as FQNEAQ (reference sequence). Trimming took 1 base from V and 10 from J, leaving 8 bases between them. Once RNA had been extracted, it was reverse transcribed into cDNA to act as the sequencing template. Assay: immunoSEQ multiplex PCR; the TCRdb copy retains only in-frame clones and omits some. This table holds about 190,000 clones, roughly 60% found once. V and J are TRBV7-9 and TRBJ1-6; D unresolved. The specimen was CD4+ T cells sorted from blood, collected around week 50, from a patient treated with tofacitinib. The receptor comes from a human donor with alopecia areata. The CDR3 nucleotides are TGTGCCAGCAGCTTAGTTAGAGACTCACCCCTCCACTTT. As protein: CASSLVRDSPLHF.